This T cell receptor (beta chain) derives from a study of chemoradiotherapy in HPV16-positive cancers. Across the whole study: Candidate HPV-specific clones and shared TCR motifs came from a couple of HPV16-positive patients.

CDR1 SNHLY and CDR2 FYNNEI come from the germline V gene. With V trimmed by 10 bases and J by 4 bases, 10 bases remained unmatched. The length of the CDR3 is 14 residues. Points on this clone: Antigen unknown.

Study findings and constraints: For HPV16-positive patients, expanding HPV-responsive T cells associated with longer recurrence-free survival. During treatment, candidate HPV-specific clones and E7-related motifs expanded in tumor. HPV-specific T cells were functionally defined from only two HPV16-positive patients.

Profiled with immunoSEQ multiplex PCR; TCRdb holds only in-frame clones, not every one. The table includes 5,100 or so clones, over 65% detected once. The biological material was taken from a patient who underwent chemoradiotherapy. The sequence derives from a human donor with HPV-associated anogenital cancer. The chain uses TRBV2 and TRBJ2-1; 7 bases match TRBD1. CDR3 amino acids: CATKRDRSYNEQFF. CDR3 in DNA: TGTGCCACCAAACGGGACAGATCTTACAATGAGCAGTTCTTC.